This TCR beta chain was sequenced in a study of cytomegalovirus exposure and HLA in healthy donors (dated by TCRdb to the late 2010s). For the wider study: An earlier analysis of several hundred of the donors reported 276 Gb of sequence data and around 120 million unique TCR beta sequences obtained from around 170 million T cells. An early release covering some 640 HLA-typed donors comprised roughly 300 gigabases of sequencing data and around 80 million unique TCR sequences. Among the approximately 400 genotyped donors, under 90% belonged to the genetic ancestry cluster associated with self-reported Caucasian donors. The study was designed to test whether signatures of past pathogen exposure could be identified by cataloging public T cell receptors. Using immunosequencing, the study profiled T cell repertoires from around 680 subjects and related those repertoires to cytomegalovirus serostatus. Besides the first cohort of approximately 710 subjects, a separate validation cohort made up of 120 different subjects was used. High-throughput TCR immunosequencing, statistical association of individual TCRs with disease status, and machine learning were combined to predict cytomegalovirus infection status. In a later analysis, previously published TCR beta repertoires from some 640 donors were re-analyzed and high-resolution HLA genotyping was added so that TCR occurrence patterns could be studied. Rather than drawing on any new phenotypic data, the later analysis identified candidate immune exposures from TCR beta sequences and the way those sequences occurred across donors. In an earlier analysis of a few hundred of the donors, high-throughput TCR beta sequencing was used to judge whether each TCR beta V gene segment behaved as functional or pseudogenic. Donor age, sex, ethnicity and CMV serostatus were collected together with the repertoire data. A later genetic analysis took genome-wide SNP genotypes for about three fifths of the 666 donors and used that subset as a discovery cohort. All discovery cohort repertoires had been generated using a single sequencing platform. HLA typing included class I and class II loci at four-digit resolution. Typing coverage varied by locus: about 620-630 donors for A, B, C, DRB1 and DQB1; approximately 500 for DQA1; over 600 for DPA1; about 450 for DPB1. A few DR-DQ haplotypes were treated as single units for association and clustering because of strong linkage in the cohort. Across approximately 420 genotyped donors of the cohort, an average of about 240,000 unique TCR beta nucleotide sequences per donor were sequenced, and approximately 17% of those sequences were non-productive. General findings and caveats noted by the study authors: A few of the identified cytomegalovirus-associated TCR beta chains were confirmed in vitro to be specific for cytomegalovirus antigens. The study gave a list of roughly 150 TCR beta chains associated with cytomegalovirus. In a later genetic analysis, a missense DCLRE1C variant was associated with V-gene and J-gene trimming of TCR beta chains, and the association was replicated in an independent cohort. According to a later genetic analysis, donors in an Asian-associated ancestry cluster had fewer N-insertions in productive TCRs than the roughly 670-donor mean. Because HLA typing was missing for some donors at each locus, association tests included only the typed subset. This cohort had only TCR beta chains sequenced, and the lack of alpha or paired-chain data limited which features could be detected. The earlier analysis of a few hundred of the donors excluded seventeen rarely observed V segments, including chromosome 9 orphons, because counts were too low. A cluster of highly shared sequence variants was judged likely to represent a technical artifact of the sequencing pipeline. At a false discovery rate of 0.05, a later analysis linked under 20,000 TCR beta sequences to specific HLA alleles. When HLA alleles, especially DR and DQ, strongly co-occurred, TCR associations were difficult to assign to individual alleles. In a later analysis, TCR association rates were found to vary across HLA loci, with the most associated TCRs seen for DRB1 alleles and the fewest for HLA-C alleles. The only immune exposure information available for the cohort was CMV serostatus. Most TCR sequences were observed very rarely across donors, whereas some public TCRs were present in many individuals. A further reported finding was that TCR beta sequences accurately predicted the HLA-A and HLA-B alleles for most subjects in the first cohort. A later analysis found that HLA-associated TCR beta chains were more clonally expanded and had lower generation probabilities than equally common non-associated chains. In a later analysis, several top co-occurrence clusters were reported to appear linked to parvovirus B19, influenza, CMV and Epstein-Barr virus. In an earlier analysis of around 500 of the donors, most TCR beta V segments appeared in productive rearrangements about 87% or about 30% of the time, broadly matching IMGT annotations. According to a later analysis, most CMV-associated TCR beta chains appeared to be HLA-restricted, and the HLA associations seemed to be driven largely by CMV exposure. Sequencing depth was assumed to be roughly uniform across donors in the presence/absence analyses, though that assumption may not hold. In both the original and validation cohorts, the classifier was reported to diagnose cytomegalovirus status with high specificity and sensitivity. The authors suggested that the approach could potentially be extended to other disease states and immunological phenotypes. Linkage disequilibrium might explain the correlated functional status among segregating V segments, but an unknown experimental factor could not be excluded.

In regard to this clone: It has no known antigen specificity. No much larger clonotype is one base removed from it; base qualities were not supplied.

The cohort consisted of 600 or so healthy bone marrow donors. Cohort members were all nominally healthy when sampled, although unrecorded immune exposures were likely present. The donor tested CMV seropositive, placing the donor among the 310 or so seropositive members of the cohort. A peripheral blood sample was provided by each donor, and peripheral blood mononuclear cells were used for TCR beta sequencing. The Qiagen DNeasy Blood Extraction Kit was used to extract genomic DNA from the blood cell samples. Libraries were made using the immunoSEQ multiplex PCR assay. A mixture of 60 forward primers for TCR Vbeta segments and 13 reverse primers for TCR Jbeta segments was used in the multiplex PCR. A multiplex PCR assay on genomic DNA amplified the CDR3 region of rearranged TCR beta genes. On the Illumina HiSeq System, the amplified TCR beta libraries were sequenced as 87-base-pair reads. As for the original processing: Across the 700 or so repertoires, a later analysis counted around 80 million unique TCR beta chains, some 11 million of which were shared by at least two donors. A nearest-neighbor algorithm error-corrected the raw reads and collapsed the reads into unique sequences, merging closely related sequences to remove PCR and sequencing errors. CDR3 sequences were aligned to IMGT reference sequences to assign V, D and J gene segments. Each retained sequence needed at least a six-nucleotide match to both a V gene segment and a J gene segment. Rearrangements were classified as productive when the CDR3 lacked stop codons and remained in frame with V and J, and all other rearrangements were classified as non-productive. CDR3 was defined by IMGT convention, running from the second conserved V-encoded cysteine to the conserved J-encoded phenylalanine. The earlier analysis of fewer than 700 of the donors excluded sequences that lacked an unambiguous match to a single V gene segment. In an earlier analysis of some 590 of the donors, a V segment was called functional when productive rearrangements were above 56.7%, and segregating when the standard deviation between donors exceeded 5%. A statistical classification framework was built to diagnose cytomegalovirus status from the catalog of TCR beta chain sequences. V and J gene assignment, in a later analysis, came from comparing TCR nucleotide sequences with IMGT/GENE-DB human TR gene sequences. A later analysis assigned CDR3 sequences and most-parsimonious VDJ recombination scenarios with the TCRdist pipeline. In a later analysis, each TCR beta chain was defined by its CDR3 amino acid sequence together with its V-gene family, and reads without a unique V-gene family were excluded. To address suspected cross-contamination and a sequencing artifact, a later analysis removed 592 highly shared, low-generation-probability nucleotide sequences. In a later analysis, a clonal expansion index for each public chain was calculated from normalized within-repertoire ranks of inferred template counts. In a later analysis, generation probabilities were computed with a VDJ recombination model fitted to out-of-frame rearrangements, and the resulting probabilities were checked against IGoR. In a later analysis, hypergeometric tests were used to score TCR-TCR, TCR-HLA and TCR-CMV co-occurrence, with a repertoire-size bias correction applied to TCR pairs. To estimate false discovery rates, a later analysis permuted the HLA or CMV assignments 20 times. A later analysis grouped co-occurring TCRs with DBSCAN, adding TCRdist sequence similarity when clustering within HLA-allele-positive subsets. Co-occurrence clustering excluded repertoires with fewer than 30,000 or more than 120,000 public chains, plus five with anomalous nucleotide sharing. Imported from immuneACCESS, the table was reduced by TCRdb to in-frame sequences with V and J called. These copies leave out some clones; in studies compared against another copy, an unresolved V gene accounts for under half, and the cause of the remainder is not known. The DNA gave D and trimming, while V, J and clone size come from that table. Across this sample there are roughly 97,000 clones, with about 75% seen only once. The ten largest clones capture 4.5% to 7% of the sample.

Sample: PBMCs. The sequence was collected from a man between 60 and 70 years old in good health and CMV-seropositive.

The CDR3 region: CASSEVVRDTQYF. The DNA is TGTGCCAGCAGTGAAGTAGTTCGAGATACGCAGTATTTT. The chain employs TRBV6-1 and TRBJ2-3; the D gene lacks a confident call. CDR1 and CDR2, per the germline V gene, are MNHNS and SASEGT. Taken from cysteine to phenylalanine, the CDR3 has 13 residues. Only the CDR3 part of the read is kept: 39 bases, read in frame from the first base. V gives up 1 base and J gives up 5 bases, and the segment between their germline ends measures 7 bases.